This TCR beta chain was identified during a study of shared clonotypes between healthy human individuals. Study-wide results and caveats: Some clonotypes were shared by all four sorted-subset donors, while others were not shared. The non-shared ones had lower generation probabilities than the shared ones.

Sorted-subset replicate PCRs used roughly 220 ng DNA, approximately 30,000 T cell genomes. Profiled with immunoSEQ multiplex PCR; TCRdb holds only in-frame clones, not every one. The repertoire includes about 600,000 clones, nearly 98% of them detected once, and around 0.3% sits in the top ten. Cells designated naive CD8 were CD45RO-negative and were positively selected for CCR7, with terminally differentiated effector memory CD45RA+ cells excluded. Worth noting for this clone: Its specificity is not known.

V shed 4 bases and J shed 5 bases, with 18 bases lying between them. This CDR3 comprises 15 residues. The germline V gene has CDR1 SNHLY and CDR2 FYNNEI. Sequencing used naive CD8+ T cells sorted from blood. The genes are TRBV2 and TRBJ2-7; tentatively, D is TRBD2 (6 bases). The sequence was collected from a young man in good health. CDR3 region: CASSVPETRPNEQYF. CDR3 nucleotide sequence: TGTGCCAGCAGTGTCCCGGAGACTAGACCCAACGAGCAGTACTTC. Filled out from reference TRBV2 and TRBJ2-7, the complete variable domain reads EPEVTQTPSHQVTQMGQEVILRCVPISNHLYFYWYRQILGQKVEFLVSFYNNEISEKSEIFDDQFSVERPDGSNFTLKIRSTKLEDSAMYFCASSVPETRPNEQYFGPGTRLTVT.